This TCR beta chain was documented in a study of T-cell reconstitution after alpha-beta-depleted transplantation in children. A library of TCRbeta sequences, prepared with unique molecular identifiers, was generated. TCRdb called the PCR reads again in MiXCR, with one record for every CDR3 protein. The sample has about 540,000 distinct CDR3 sequences; about 18% are singletons. The CDR3 has 16 amino acids. Looked up from germline, CDR1 is SGDLS and CDR2 is YYNGEE. V was clipped by 0 bases and J by 2 bases; unmatched bases: 7. This chain joins TRBV9 and TRBJ1-1; TRBD1 aligns across 7 bases. The clonotype was recovered from a human donor who donated a stem cell graft to a child with acute lymphoblastic leukemia. The sequencing used PBMCs from the stem cell graft donor, collected from the stem cell graft. CDR3 region: CASSVGLKGANTEAFF. The CDR3 DNA is TGTGCCAGCAGCGTAGGGTTGAAGGGGGCCAACACTGAAGCTTTCTTT.